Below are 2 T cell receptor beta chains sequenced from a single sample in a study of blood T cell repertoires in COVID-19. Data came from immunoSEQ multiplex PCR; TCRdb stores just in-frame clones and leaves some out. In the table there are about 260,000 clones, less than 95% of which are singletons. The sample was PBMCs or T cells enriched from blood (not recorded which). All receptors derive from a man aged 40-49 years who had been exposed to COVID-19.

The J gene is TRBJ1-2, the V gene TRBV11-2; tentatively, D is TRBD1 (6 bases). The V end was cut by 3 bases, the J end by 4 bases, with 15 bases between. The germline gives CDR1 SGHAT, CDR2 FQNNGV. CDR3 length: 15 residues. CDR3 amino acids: CASSFGEKQGYGYTF. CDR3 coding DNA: TGTGCCAGCAGCTTTGGAGAAAAACAGGGCTATGGCTACACCTTC.

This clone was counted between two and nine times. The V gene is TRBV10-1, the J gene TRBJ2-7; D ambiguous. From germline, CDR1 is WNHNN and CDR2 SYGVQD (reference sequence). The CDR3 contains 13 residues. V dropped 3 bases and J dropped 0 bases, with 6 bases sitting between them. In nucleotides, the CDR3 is TGCGCCAGCAGTGACAGCGCCTCCTACGAGCAGTACTTC. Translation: CASSDSASYEQYF.